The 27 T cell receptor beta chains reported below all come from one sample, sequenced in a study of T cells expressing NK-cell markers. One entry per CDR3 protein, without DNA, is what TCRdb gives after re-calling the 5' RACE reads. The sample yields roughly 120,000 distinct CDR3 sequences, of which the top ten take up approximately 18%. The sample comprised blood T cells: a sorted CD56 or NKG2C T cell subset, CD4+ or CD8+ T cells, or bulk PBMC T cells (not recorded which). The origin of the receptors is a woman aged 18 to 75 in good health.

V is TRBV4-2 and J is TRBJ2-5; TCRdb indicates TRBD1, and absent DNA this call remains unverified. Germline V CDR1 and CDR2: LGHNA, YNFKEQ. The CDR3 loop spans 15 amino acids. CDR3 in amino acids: CASSQVTGWDETQYF.

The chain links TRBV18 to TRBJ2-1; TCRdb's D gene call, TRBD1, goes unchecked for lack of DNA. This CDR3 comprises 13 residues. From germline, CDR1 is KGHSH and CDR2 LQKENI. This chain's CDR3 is CATAWGAYNEQFF.

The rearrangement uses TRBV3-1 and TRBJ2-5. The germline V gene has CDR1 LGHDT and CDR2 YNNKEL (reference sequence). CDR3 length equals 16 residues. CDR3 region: CASSPHTSADQETQYF.

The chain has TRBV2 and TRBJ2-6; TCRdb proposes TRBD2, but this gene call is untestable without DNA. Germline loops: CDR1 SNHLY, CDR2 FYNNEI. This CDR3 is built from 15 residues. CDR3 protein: CASISDYSGANVLTF. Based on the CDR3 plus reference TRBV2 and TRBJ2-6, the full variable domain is EPEVTQTPSHQVTQMGQEVILRCVPISNHLYFYWYRQILGQKVEFLVSFYNNEISEKSEIFDDQFSVERPDGSNFTLKIRSTKLEDSAMYFCASISDYSGANVLTFGAGSRLTVL.

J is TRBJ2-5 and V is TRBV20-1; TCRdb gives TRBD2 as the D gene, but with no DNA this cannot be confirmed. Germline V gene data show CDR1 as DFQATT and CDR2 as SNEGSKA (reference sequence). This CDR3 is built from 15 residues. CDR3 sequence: CSATPSGENQETQYF.

CDR3 sequence: CASGTVNYGYTF. J is TRBJ1-2 and V is TRBV6-1; TCRdb's assignment of TRBD1 cannot be checked, as there is no DNA. The CDR3 runs to 12 residues. Germline CDR1 MNHNS, CDR2 SASEGT.

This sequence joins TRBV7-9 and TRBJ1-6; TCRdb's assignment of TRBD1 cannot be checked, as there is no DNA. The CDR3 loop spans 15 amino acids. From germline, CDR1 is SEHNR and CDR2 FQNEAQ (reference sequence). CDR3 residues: CASSGSDRSNSPLHF.

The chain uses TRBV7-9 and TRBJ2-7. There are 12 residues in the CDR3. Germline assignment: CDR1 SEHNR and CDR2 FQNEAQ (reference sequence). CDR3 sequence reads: CASSLISFEQYF. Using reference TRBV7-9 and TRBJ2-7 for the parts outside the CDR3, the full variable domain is DTGVSQNPRHKITKRGQNVTFRCDPISEHNRLYWYRQTLGQGPEFLTYFQNEAQLEKSRLLSDRFSAERPKGSFSTLEIQRTEQGDSAMYLCASSLISFEQYFGPGTRLTVT.

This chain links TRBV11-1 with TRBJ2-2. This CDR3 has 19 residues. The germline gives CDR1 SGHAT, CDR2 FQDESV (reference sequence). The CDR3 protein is CASSPNPSGRPANTGELFF.

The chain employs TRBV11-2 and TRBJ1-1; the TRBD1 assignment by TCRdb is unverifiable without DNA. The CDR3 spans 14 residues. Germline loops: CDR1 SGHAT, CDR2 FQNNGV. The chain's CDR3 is CASSSGQVNTEAFF.

CDR3 residues: CSVEDPAGGYTEAFF. V and J are TRBV29-1 and TRBJ1-1; TCRdb proposes TRBD1, but this gene call is untestable without DNA. Germline CDR1 is SQVTM and CDR2 is ANQGSEA. The CDR3 runs 15 residues.

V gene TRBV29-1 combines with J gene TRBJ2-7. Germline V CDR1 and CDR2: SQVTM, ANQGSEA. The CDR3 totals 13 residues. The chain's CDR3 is CSVERLGNYEQYF.

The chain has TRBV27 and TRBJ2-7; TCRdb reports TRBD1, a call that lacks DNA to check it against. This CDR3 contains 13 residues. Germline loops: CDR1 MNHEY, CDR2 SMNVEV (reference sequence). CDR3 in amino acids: CASSLWGGREQYF.

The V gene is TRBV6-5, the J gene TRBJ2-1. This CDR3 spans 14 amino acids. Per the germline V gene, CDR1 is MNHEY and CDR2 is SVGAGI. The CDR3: CASSYGSFPNEQFF.

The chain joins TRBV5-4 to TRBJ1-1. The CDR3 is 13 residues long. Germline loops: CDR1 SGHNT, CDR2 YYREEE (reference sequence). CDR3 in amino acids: CASKPAGGPEAFF.

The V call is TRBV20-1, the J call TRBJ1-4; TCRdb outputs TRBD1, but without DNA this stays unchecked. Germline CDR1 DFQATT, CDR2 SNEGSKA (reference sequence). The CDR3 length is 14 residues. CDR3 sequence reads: CSATRTGVNEKLFF.

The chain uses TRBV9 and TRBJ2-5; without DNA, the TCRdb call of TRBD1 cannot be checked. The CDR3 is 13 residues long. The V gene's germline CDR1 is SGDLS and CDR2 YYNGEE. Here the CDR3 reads CASSVEGEETQYF.

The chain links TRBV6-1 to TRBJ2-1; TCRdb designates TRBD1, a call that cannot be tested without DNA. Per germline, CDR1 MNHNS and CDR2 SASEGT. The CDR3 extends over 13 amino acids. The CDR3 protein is CACGQQAHNEQFF.

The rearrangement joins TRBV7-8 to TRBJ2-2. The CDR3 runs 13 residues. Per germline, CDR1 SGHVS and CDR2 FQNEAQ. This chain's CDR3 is CASSPIMAGELFF.

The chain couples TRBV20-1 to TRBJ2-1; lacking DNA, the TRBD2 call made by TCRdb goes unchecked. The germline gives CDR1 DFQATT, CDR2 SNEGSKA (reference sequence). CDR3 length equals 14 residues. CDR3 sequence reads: CSARDPASFHEQFF.

The CDR3 region is CASSLGRGWAGELFF. This chain uses TRBV5-4 with TRBJ2-2; TCRdb calls TRBD2, which cannot be checked without DNA. CDR1 SGHNT and CDR2 YYREEE come from the germline V gene (reference sequence). CDR3 length equals 15 residues.

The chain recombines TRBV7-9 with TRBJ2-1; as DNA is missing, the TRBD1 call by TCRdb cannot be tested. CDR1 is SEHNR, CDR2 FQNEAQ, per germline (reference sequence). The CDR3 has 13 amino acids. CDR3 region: CASSFDRDNEQFF.

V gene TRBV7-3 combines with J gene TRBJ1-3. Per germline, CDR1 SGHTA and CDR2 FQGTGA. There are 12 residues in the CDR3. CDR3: CASSPRGNTIYF.

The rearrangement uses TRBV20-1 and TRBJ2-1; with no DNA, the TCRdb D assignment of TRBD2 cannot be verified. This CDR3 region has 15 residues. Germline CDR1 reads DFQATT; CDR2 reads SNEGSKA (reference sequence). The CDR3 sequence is CSARGREPLGDEQFF.

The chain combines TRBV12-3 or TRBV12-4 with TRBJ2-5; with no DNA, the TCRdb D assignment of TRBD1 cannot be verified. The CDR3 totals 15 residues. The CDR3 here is CASSSPGPGGETQYF.

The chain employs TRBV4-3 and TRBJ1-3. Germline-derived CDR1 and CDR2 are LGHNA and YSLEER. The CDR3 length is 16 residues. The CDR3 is CASSQDHGSSGNTIYF.

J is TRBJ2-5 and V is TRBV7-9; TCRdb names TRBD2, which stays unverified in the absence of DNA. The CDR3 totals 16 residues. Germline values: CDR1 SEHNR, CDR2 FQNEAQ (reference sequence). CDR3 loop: CASSLGERVYQETQYF.